This T cell receptor beta chain was identified during a study of OX40 agonist ivuxolimab in advanced cancers. Across the study: It was ivuxolimab, an agonistic anti-OX40 (CD134) antibody, that patients were treated with.

General study points: Average numbers of expanded clones were greater in CD8+ T cells than in CD4+. No determination was made of the antigen specificity of the expanded peripheral T cells. At 0.1 to 3.0 mg/kg and by week 6, CD4+ and CD8+ T cells in the blood had expanded clonally.

Trimming pared 0 bases from V and 5 bases from J, leaving 5 bases between. CDR1 and CDR2 (germline): SGHDT, YYEEEE. This CDR3 is 12 amino acids long. As regards this clone: Its matching antigen is unknown.

Sequenced by immunoSEQ multiplex PCR; TCRdb stores in-frame clones only, minus some. The table includes tens of thousands of clones, 75% to 85% detected once. This sequence joins TRBV5-6 and TRBJ2-5; no reliable D call. This TCR was recovered from an adult with an advanced solid tumor such as melanoma, head and neck, liver or kidney cancer. Sequenced here: CD4+ or CD8+ T cells sorted from blood, sampled in a trial of the OX40 agonist ivuxolimab. CDR3 residues: CASSLVGETQYF. The CDR3 coding sequence is TGTGCCAGCAGCTTGGTGGGGGAGACCCAGTACTTC.